This paragraph covers one T cell receptor (beta chain) sequence. No antigen is known for it. Base quality data are lacking; no much larger clone is found one base away. To prepare the library, PCR was applied. Sequencing was performed on an Illumina HiSeq 2500. TCR libraries were prepared with molecular barcoding, using unique molecular identifiers to normalize TCRbeta repertoire quantification. In TCRdb, the public reads were trimmed at Q25 with fastp and aligned with MiXCR, with productive beta chains retained. Duplicate CDR3 protein sequences are folded into a single record with the most common DNA and genes. This sample lists roughly 200,000 distinct CDR3 sequences; 7.5% to 9.5% were detected once. Clones ranked in the top ten supply 35% of the sample. This sample's treatment or condition label indicates: allogeneic hematopoietic cell transplantation with graft depleted of TCRalphabeta T cells and CD19 B cells. TCRalphabeta/CD19-depleted allogeneic hematopoietic cell grafts were given to the transplant recipients, all of whom were children.

These data originate in a study of T-cell reconstitution after alpha-beta-depleted transplantation in children (TCRdb year 2016). Some background on the complete study: Using TCR repertoire profiling, the study quantitatively followed how T-cell immune reconstitution unfolded in children after TCRalphabeta/CD19-depleted allogeneic hematopoietic cell transplantation.

The V end loses 3 bases and the J end loses 3 bases, and a stretch of 11 bases separates them. CDR3 length: 14 amino acids, cysteine to phenylalanine. The kept DNA is CDR3 alone, 42 bases in frame from the first base. Via the germline V gene, CDR1 is MNHEY and CDR2 SVGEGT. What the study reported, not specific to this receptor: Over the following months the frequencies of hyperexpanded clones went down, and after one year T-cell counts and TCRbeta diversity were mostly credited to newly produced T cells. About two months after transplant, the apparently early recovery of alphabetaT-cell counts reportedly depended on just several hundred clones that had expanded rapidly and came from non-depleted graft cells. In some patients, the high TCRbeta diversity seen at day 60 was put down to recipient T cells and intrathymic progenitors that had survived conditioning.

The source of this sequence is a male patient aged 2-10 years who had a stem cell transplant for acute myeloid leukemia, so the T cells may come from the graft donor. The chain is encoded by TRBV6-2 or TRBV6-3 joined to TRBJ1-2, with the D gene not clear enough to name. Sequencing used PBMCs, mostly from graft donor cells, obtained 360 days after TCRalphabeta/CD19-depleted stem cell transplant. CDR3 loop: CASSYASDHYGYTF. The DNA sequence is TGTGCCAGCAGTTATGCGTCAGACCACTATGGCTACACCTTC.